This T cell receptor beta chain appears in the sequencing data of a study of blood T cells in healthy people across ages. Then a second PCR, running roughly 7 to 11 cycles, was carried out with a sample-barcoded 5' primer and a J-beta primer mix. TCRdb called the 5' RACE reads again in MiXCR, with one record for every CDR3 protein. Counted here are hundreds of thousands of distinct CDR3 sequences, around 25% occurring once; the ten biggest clones make up just under 9.5%. This clonotype has just a few counts. Its antigen is currently unknown. Overall study findings and caveats: The study lacked donor CMV status, which possibly confounded expanded clonotype changes. Any conclusive comparison of naive versus antigen-experienced cells was prevented by using unsorted PBMCs.

V lost 7 bases to trimming and J lost 0 bases, with 18 bases between them. The CDR3 contains 15 residues. CDR1 and CDR2 (germline): SQVTM, ANQGSEA. These data also featured in a second study, about T cells of mothers and their children.

The clonotype comes from a boy younger than 18 in good health. V and J are TRBV29-1 and TRBJ1-2; D might be TRBD1 (6 bases). Sequenced sample: blood. The CDR3 bases are TGCAGCGCCGGCTATAAGCGGGGGCCTAACTATGGCTACACCTTC. Translating gives CSAGYKRGPNYGYTF.